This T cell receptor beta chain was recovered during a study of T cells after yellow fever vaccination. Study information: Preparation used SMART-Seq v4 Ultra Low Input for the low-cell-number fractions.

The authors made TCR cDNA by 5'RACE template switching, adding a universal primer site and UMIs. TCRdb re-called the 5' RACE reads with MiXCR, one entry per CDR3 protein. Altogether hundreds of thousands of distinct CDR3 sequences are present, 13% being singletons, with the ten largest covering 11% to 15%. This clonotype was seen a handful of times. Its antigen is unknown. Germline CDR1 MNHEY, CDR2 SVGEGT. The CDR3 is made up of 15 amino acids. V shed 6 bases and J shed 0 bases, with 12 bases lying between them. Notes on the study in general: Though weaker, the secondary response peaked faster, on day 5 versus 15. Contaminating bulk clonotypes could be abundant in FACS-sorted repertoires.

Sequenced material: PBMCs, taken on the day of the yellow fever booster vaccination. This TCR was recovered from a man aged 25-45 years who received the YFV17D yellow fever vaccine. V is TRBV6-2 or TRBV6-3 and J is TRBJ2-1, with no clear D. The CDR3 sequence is CASRSVYISYNEQFF. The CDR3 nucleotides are TGTGCCAGCAGATCCGTCTATATCTCCTACAATGAGCAGTTCTTC.